This T cell receptor beta chain appears in the sequencing data of a study of CD8+CD57+ T cells in acquired aplastic anemia. Whole-study context: Sorted CD4+ plus CD8+ cells gave DNA averaging around 3 ug.

This clonotype has just one count. TCR beta VDJ and CDR3 profiles were obtained from a genomic DNA template. TCRdb reprocessed the reads via MiXCR and lists one record per CDR3 protein. Here the sample spans under 200,000 distinct CDR3 sequences, over 60% being singletons. The CDR3 spans 14 residues. After removal of 4 bases from V and 7 bases from J, the junction contained 7 bases not matched to a gene. CDR1 is SNHLY, CDR2 FYNNEI, per germline. What was sequenced was sorted CD4+, CD8+, or CD8+CD57+ T cells (not recorded which) from PBMCs. The clonotype comes from a human donor with severe aplastic anemia or a healthy control (not recorded which). The genes are TRBV2 and TRBJ1-5; 7 bases align to TRBD1. The CDR3 is CASSGNTGDQPQHF. The CDR3 bases are TGTGCCAGCAGTGGAAATACAGGGGACCAGCCCCAGCATTTT.